The entry below gives a single T cell receptor (beta chain) sequence along with its context. The sample is drawn from a study of T cell responses to AZD1222 COVID-19 vaccine. The germline V gene encodes CDR1 LNHDA and CDR2 SQIVND (reference sequence). The CDR3 is 15 residues long. J gave up 1 base and V 4 bases, and 0 bases lay outside the gene matches. Assay used: immunoSEQ multiplex PCR; TCRdb lists only in-frame clones, some missing. The sample carries 95,000 to 130,000 clones, approximately 86% recorded once. The chain employs TRBV19 and TRBJ2-5; 13 bases fit TRBD2. The sequencing here drew on peripheral blood, taken on day 0 of AZD1222 vaccination. This TCR came from an adult in good health. CDR3 region: CASSRTSGGQETQYF. CDR3 DNA sequence: TGTGCCAGTAGTAGGACTAGCGGGGGCCAAGAGACCCAGTACTTC.